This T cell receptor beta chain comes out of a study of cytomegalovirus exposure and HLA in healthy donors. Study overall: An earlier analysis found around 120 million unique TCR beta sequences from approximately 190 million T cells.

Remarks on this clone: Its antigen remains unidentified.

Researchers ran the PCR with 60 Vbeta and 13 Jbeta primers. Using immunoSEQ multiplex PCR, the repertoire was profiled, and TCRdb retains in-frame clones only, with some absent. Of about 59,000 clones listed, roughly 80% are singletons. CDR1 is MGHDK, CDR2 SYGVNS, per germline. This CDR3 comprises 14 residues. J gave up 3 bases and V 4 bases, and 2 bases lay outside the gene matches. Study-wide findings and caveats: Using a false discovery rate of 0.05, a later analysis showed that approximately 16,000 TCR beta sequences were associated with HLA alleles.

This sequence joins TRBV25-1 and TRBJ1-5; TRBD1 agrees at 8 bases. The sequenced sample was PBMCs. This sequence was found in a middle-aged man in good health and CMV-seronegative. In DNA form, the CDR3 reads TGTGCCAGCAGTGGACAGGGGCTCAATCAGCCCCAGCATTTT. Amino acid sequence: CASSGQGLNQPQHF. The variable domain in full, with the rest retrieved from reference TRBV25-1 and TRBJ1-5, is EADIYQTPRYLVIGTGKKITLECSQTMGHDKMYWYQQDPGMELHLIHYSYGVNSTEKGDLSSESTVSRIRTEHFPLTLESARPSHTSQYLCASSGQGLNQPQHFGDGTRLSIL.